The 8 T cell receptor beta chains listed next were all sequenced from one sample in a study of identical twins. TCRdb redid the calling of the 5' RACE reads with MiXCR, one entry per CDR3 protein. The table has hundreds of thousands of distinct CDR3 sequences, approximately 9% seen once. A further study also used this sample, focusing on yellow fever vaccine responses in identical twins.

Material: PBMCs. The receptors stem from a young woman in good health.

This clonotype was recorded at least ten times. V gene TRBV7-9 combines with J gene TRBJ1-2, with 7 bases matching TRBD1. The CDR3 is made up of 16 amino acids. J was trimmed by 3 bases and V by 0 bases; bases with no gene match: 7. CDR1 is SEHNR, CDR2 FQNEAQ, per germline (reference sequence). The CDR3 region is CASSLATTGTDYGYTF. For the CDR3, the DNA is TGTGCCAGCAGCTTAGCGACGACAGGGACGGACTATGGCTACACCTTC.

The chain is built from TRBV10-3 and TRBJ2-6; no definite D call. Germline lookup yields CDR1 ENHRY and CDR2 SYGVKD. V lost 1 base and J lost 1, with 2 bases in between. This CDR3 region has 14 residues. The CDR3 loop reads CAISELSGANVLTF. DNA for the CDR3: TGTGCCATCAGTGAGTTGTCTGGGGCCAACGTCCTGACTTTC.

This clonotype was picked up many times. The chain is built from TRBV10-2 and TRBJ2-5, with D possibly being TRBD1 (5 bases). Trimming stripped 10 bases from V and 4 bases from J, with 10 bases between. CDR3 size: 11 residues. In germline, CDR1 is WSHSY, CDR2 SAAADI. CDR3 nucleotides: TGCGCCACGCTCCAGGGAGAGACCCAGTACTTC. Its protein product is CATLQGETQYF.

The J gene is TRBJ2-3, the V gene TRBV7-2, with 7 bases identical to TRBD1. The V and J ends lost 3 bases and 4 bases, in that order; junction bases with no gene match: 7. This CDR3 contains 15 residues. CDR1 is SGHTA, CDR2 FQGNSA, per germline. Here the CDR3 DNA reads TGTGCCAGCAGCTTCTACAGGGGAAGCGCAGATACGCAGTATTTT. This sequence encodes CASSFYRGSADTQYF.

This clonotype was seen repeatedly, ten times or more. The rearrangement links TRBV6-1 to TRBJ2-7; D gene uncertain. The CDR3 is made up of 13 amino acids. Between the trimmed V and J ends, which lost 7 bases and 3 bases, there was a span of 13 bases. Germline V gene lookup returns CDR1 MNHNS and CDR2 SASEGT. CDR3 in amino acids: CASNKAGYYEQYF. CDR3 DNA: TGTGCCAGCAACAAAGCCGGTTACTACGAGCAGTACTTC.

The gene calls are TRBV28 and TRBJ2-6, with 8 bases matching TRBD1. From germline, CDR1 is MDHEN and CDR2 SYDVKM. Unmatched junction bases numbered 18, after V lost 6 bases and J lost 2 bases. The CDR3 runs to 20 residues. The DNA of the CDR3 is TGTGCCAGCAGCCGCCGCCATAGTGGACAGGGCGGAACTGGGGCCAACGTCCTGACTTTC. Protein: CASSRRHSGQGGTGANVLTF.

This clonotype came up a few times. The V call is TRBV20-1, the J call TRBJ2-6; D is unclear. The germline gives CDR1 DFQATT, CDR2 SNEGSKA (reference sequence). Trimming pared 4 bases from V and 3 bases from J, leaving 10 bases between. This CDR3 contains 14 residues. The CDR3 DNA sequence: TGCAGTGCTATATCCTCCCGTGGGGCCAACGTCCTGACTTTC. Protein product: CSAISSRGANVLTF.

This clonotype was seen many times. The chain has TRBV5-1 and TRBJ1-2; 8 bases are a match to TRBD1. Germline values: CDR1 SGHRS, CDR2 YFSETQ. This CDR3 has 15 amino acids. V lost 4 bases and J lost 1; bases outside the gene matches: 6. DNA for the CDR3: TGCGCCAGCAGCCGGGGACAGGAGCGTAACTATGGCTACACCTTC. It is translated as CASSRGQERNYGYTF.